The 9 T cell receptor beta chains below all came from one sample that was sequenced in a study of patients and donors after allogeneic stem cell transplantation. TCRdb independently ran MiXCR on the RT-PCR reads; one entry per CDR3 protein. The sample has roughly 41,000 distinct CDR3 sequences, more than 30% seen once; the top ten hold less than 80%. Input material: blood, either unsorted or a sorted T cell fraction (not recorded which). The receptors come from a human donor who was either an allogeneic HSCT recipient or a stem cell or donor lymphocyte infusion donor (not recorded which). It is not recorded whose cells these are; they may come from a transplant donor.

The chain links TRBV19 to TRBJ2-3; no definite D call. With 2 bases removed from V and 4 bases from J, the gap between germline ends came to 1 base. This CDR3 spans 11 amino acids. Germline V gene sequence: CDR1 LNHDA, CDR2 SQIVND (reference sequence). The chain's CDR3 is CASSISDTQYF. CDR3 coding DNA: TGTGCCAGTAGTATATCAGATACGCAGTATTTT.

This clonotype was observed a handful of times. The CDR3 sequence is CASSLGQGMGQPQHF. The CDR3 nucleotides read TGTGCCAGCAGTTTAGGACAGGGAATGGGTCAGCCCCAGCATTTT. This sequence joins TRBV28 and TRBJ1-5; 8 bases map to TRBD1. CDR1 and CDR2 (germline): MDHEN, SYDVKM. This CDR3 spans 15 amino acids. V trimming: 2 bases; J trimming: 6 bases; junction bases outside the gene matches: 6. Using reference TRBV28 and TRBJ1-5 for the parts outside the CDR3, the full variable domain is DVKVTQSSRYLVKRTGEKVFLECVQDMDHENMFWYRQDPGLGLRLIYFSYDVKMKEKGDIPEGYSVSREKKERFSLILESASTNQTSMYLCASSLGQGMGQPQHFGDGTRLSIL.

The V gene is TRBV13, the J gene TRBJ1-1; D not resolved. This CDR3 has 12 amino acids. Germline V gene data show CDR1 as PRHDT and CDR2 as FYEKMQ (reference sequence). Deletions cut 0 bases from V and 1 base from J, with 0 bases between. The CDR3 nucleotides are TGTGCCAGCAGCTTAGGGAACACTGAAGCTTTCTTT. Its protein is CASSLGNTEAFF.

J is TRBJ2-7 and V is TRBV10-3, with D possibly being TRBD1 (7 bases). This CDR3 comprises 15 residues. Germline assignment: CDR1 ENHRY and CDR2 SYGVKD. Trimming took off 3 bases at V and 3 bases at J, with 15 bases between the two ends. The CDR3 loop reads CAISDRWRDSYEQYF. In DNA form, the CDR3 reads TGTGCCATCAGTGATAGATGGCGGGACAGCTACGAGCAGTACTTC.

The chain carries TRBV12-3 or TRBV12-4 and TRBJ1-6; D gene unclear. CDR3 size: 12 residues. Trimming left V 1 base short and J 10 bases short, with 5 bases between. The CDR3 sequence is CASSLGRSPLHF. DNA of the CDR3: TGTGCCAGCAGTTTAGGGAGATCACCCCTCCACTTT.

This clonotype occurred a few times. The V and J genes are TRBV4-1 and TRBJ1-5; D is unresolved. This CDR3 has 16 amino acids. Between the trimmed V and J ends, which lost 0 bases and 0 bases, there was a span of 9 bases. Looked up from germline, CDR1 is MGHRA and CDR2 is YSYEKL. The CDR3 nucleotides read TGCGCCAGCAGCCAAGATAAGGGTTTTAGCAATCAGCCCCAGCATTTT. It yields the protein CASSQDKGFSNQPQHF.

Only a few counts were recorded for this clonotype. The rearrangement joins TRBV28 to TRBJ1-2; 9 positions match TRBD1. The CDR3 is made up of 15 amino acids. V gave up 6 bases and J gave up 2 bases; unmatched junction bases: 7. The germline CDR1 and CDR2 sequences are MDHEN and SYDVKM. CDR3: CASSLTGGLNYGYTF. CDR3 DNA sequence: TGTGCCAGCAGCTTAACAGGGGGCTTGAACTATGGCTACACCTTC.

This clonotype was detected a few times. The chain links TRBV12-3 or TRBV12-4 to TRBJ1-2; D is unclear. The CDR3 is 12 amino acids. Trimming took off 10 bases at V and 3 bases at J, with 12 bases between the two ends. CDR3 loop: CATEAIHYGYTF. Written as DNA, the CDR3 is TGTGCCACCGAGGCAATCCACTATGGCTACACCTTC.

The chain employs TRBV2 and TRBJ2-2; no firm D call. V gave up 4 bases and J gave up 4 bases, with 16 bases separating them. CDR1 is SNHLY and CDR2 is FYNNEI in the germline V gene. The CDR3 runs 16 residues. CDR3 in amino acids: CASSAGPIQGTGELFF. The CDR3, as DNA: TGTGCCAGCAGTGCTGGCCCTATTCAAGGCACCGGGGAGCTGTTTTTT.